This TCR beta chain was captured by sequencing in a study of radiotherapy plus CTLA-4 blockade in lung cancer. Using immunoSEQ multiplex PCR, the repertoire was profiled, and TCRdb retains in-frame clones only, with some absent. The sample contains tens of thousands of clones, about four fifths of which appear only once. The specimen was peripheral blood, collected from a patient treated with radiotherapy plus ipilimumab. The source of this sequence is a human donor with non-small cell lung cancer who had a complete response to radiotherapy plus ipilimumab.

The CDR3 loop reads CASRRAGGQETQYF. The DNA for the CDR3 is TGTGCCAGCAGGAGAGCGGGGGGACAAGAGACCCAGTACTTC. The rearrangement joins TRBV27 to TRBJ2-5, with 9 bases fitting TRBD2. From germline, CDR1 is MNHEY and CDR2 SMNVEV (reference sequence). CDR3 length: 14 residues. The ends lost 6 bases at V and 2 bases at J; junction bases unmatched: 4.